This T cell receptor beta chain was identified during a study of OX40 agonist ivuxolimab in advanced cancers. CDR1 SEHNR and CDR2 FQNEAQ come from the germline V gene (reference sequence). The germline V and J ends were trimmed by 1 base and 11 bases, with 11 bases remaining between them. This CDR3 spans 12 amino acids. Measured with immunoSEQ multiplex PCR; TCRdb has only the in-frame clones, and not every one. The table includes around 100,000 clones, roughly 90% detected once. This sequence joins TRBV7-9 and TRBJ2-5; D tentatively reads TRBD1 or TRBD2 (5 bases each). The sequence was obtained from an adult with an advanced solid tumor such as melanoma, head and neck, liver or kidney cancer. The input for sequencing was CD4+ or CD8+ T cells sorted from blood, taken in a trial of the OX40 agonist ivuxolimab. The CDR3 DNA reads TGTGCCAGCAGCTTAGTTGTAGGGGAGCAGTACTTC. Its translation: CASSLVVGEQYF. The variable domain in full, completed from reference TRBV7-9 and TRBJ2-5, reads DTGVSQNPRHKITKRGQNVTFRCDPISEHNRLYWYRQTLGQGPEFLTYFQNEAQLEKSRLLSDRFSAERPKGSFSTLEIQRTEQGDSAMYLCASSLVVGEQYFGPGTRLLVL.